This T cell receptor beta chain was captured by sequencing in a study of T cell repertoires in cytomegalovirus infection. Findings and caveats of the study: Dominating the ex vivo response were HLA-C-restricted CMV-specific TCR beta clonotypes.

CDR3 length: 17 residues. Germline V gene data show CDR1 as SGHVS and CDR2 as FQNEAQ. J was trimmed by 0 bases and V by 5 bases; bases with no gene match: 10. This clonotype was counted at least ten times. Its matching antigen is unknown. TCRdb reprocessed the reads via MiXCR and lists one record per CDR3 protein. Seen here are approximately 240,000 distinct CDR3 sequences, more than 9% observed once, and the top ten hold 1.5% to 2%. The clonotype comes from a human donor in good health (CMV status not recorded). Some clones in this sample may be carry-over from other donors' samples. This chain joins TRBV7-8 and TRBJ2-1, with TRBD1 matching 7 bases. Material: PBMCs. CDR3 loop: CASSTRDSPSSYNEQFF. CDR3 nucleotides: TGTGCCAGCAGCACCAGGGACAGCCCGAGCTCCTACAATGAGCAGTTCTTC.